Sequencing of this TCR beta chain was carried out in a study of post-analysis software for immune sequencing data. Trimming removed 0 bases at V and 8 bases at J, with 10 bases between. The germline CDR1 and CDR2 sequences are SGHTA and FQGNSA. This CDR3 has 13 residues. Comments on this clonotype: As yet, its antigen is unknown.

Prepared libraries of TCR beta cDNA carried unique molecular identifiers. TCRdb re-called the PCR reads with MiXCR, one entry per CDR3 protein. The table shows about 810,000 distinct CDR3 sequences, with approximately 50% occurring only once. General study results and limits: Four to six TRBV segments were more frequent in patients than controls; TRBV5-6, TRBV5-1 and TRBV20-1 belonged to this group.

The origin of this receptor is a girl aged 10 to 17 with multiple sclerosis. Input material: blood. V usage is TRBV7-2 and J usage is TRBJ1-1, with a tentative D call TRBD1 (5 bases). CDR3 bases: TGTGCCAGCAGCTTAGCGCTCGGGGGGGAAGCTTTCTTT. It codes for CASSLALGGEAFF.